This note documents a single T cell receptor beta chain sequence. Its antigen remains unknown. This specimen belongs to a study of T cells in Graves' hyperthyroidism and ophthalmopathy. Amplification of TCR beta CDR3 regions used RNA as the template. TCR CDR3 regions were first amplified by RT-PCR with HTBI primers. TCRdb itself ran the multiplex PCR reads through MiXCR, one entry per CDR3 protein. This sample has some 770,000 distinct CDR3 sequences; 15% to 20% occur once, and the top ten carry around 7.7%. CDR3 length equals 14 residues. Trimming removed 9 bases at V and 6 bases at J, with 21 bases between. Germline V CDR1 and CDR2: MNHNS, SASEGT. The diagnostic basis comprised clinical symptoms, serum thyroxine and TRAb, thyroid ultrasound and orbital computed tomography. Study-wide points: The model identified upcoming ophthalmopathy a median 6.5 months ahead of onset.

The receptor was isolated from a man aged 18 to 29 with Graves' hyperthyroidism. The sample was blood. The chain links TRBV6-1 to TRBJ2-7, with D unclear. CDR3 nucleotides: TGTGCCAGTGCCAAATCTGGGTTTACTGGCGAGCAGTACTTC. This codes for CASAKSGFTGEQYF.